This T cell receptor (beta chain) was identified during a study of T-cell reconstitution after alpha-beta-depleted transplantation in children. Per germline, CDR1 SGHTA and CDR2 FQGNSA. The CDR3 length is 14 residues. The germline V and J ends were trimmed by 3 bases and 2 bases, with 11 bases remaining between them. It was with unique molecular identifiers that the TCRbeta library was prepared. TCRdb reprocessed the PCR reads via MiXCR and lists one record per CDR3 protein. The table has approximately 97,000 distinct CDR3 sequences, 4.5% to 7.5% seen once. This clonotype was observed a handful of times.

This chain connects TRBV7-2 to TRBJ2-7; D call uncertain. The sample in question was PBMCs, mostly from graft donor cells, obtained 60 days after TCRalphabeta/CD19-depleted stem cell transplant. The TCR sequence derives from a female patient aged 2-15 years who had a stem cell transplant for Fanconi anemia, so the T cells may come from the graft donor. In DNA, the CDR3 is TGTGCCAGCAGCTTTTCACAGCCGCCCTACGAGCAGTACTTC. Its protein is CASSFSQPPYEQYF.